This entry lists 20 T cell receptor beta chains sequenced from one sample in a study of response to subunit inactivated influenza vaccine. In TCRdb, the RT-PCR reads were re-called with MiXCR into one record per CDR3 protein. The sample shows hundreds of thousands of distinct CDR3 sequences, approximately 7.7% of them seen only once. This material consisted of PBMCs from blood, taken around 25 months after vaccination. These receptors all stem from a man between 50 and 75 years old who received an inactivated influenza vaccine.

This clonotype was observed a handful of times. The V and J genes are TRBV20-1 and TRBJ2-5, with 7 nucleotides matching TRBD2. The CDR3 spans 12 residues. V shed 6 bases, J shed 3 bases, and the junction held 4 bases outside the gene matches. Germline assignment: CDR1 DFQATT and CDR2 SNEGSKA (reference sequence). CDR3 DNA sequence: TGCAGTGCCGGGGGGAGTGAAGAGACCCAGTACTTC. It codes for CSAGGSEETQYF.

The V and J genes are TRBV30 and TRBJ2-6; 8 bases match TRBD1. The CDR3 totals 13 residues. Unmatched junction bases numbered 8, after V lost 4 bases and J lost 12 bases. CDR1 GTSNPN and CDR2 SVGIG come from the germline V gene (reference sequence). The CDR3 sequence is CAWKLAGGGVLTF. DNA for the CDR3: TGTGCCTGGAAACTGGCAGGGGGCGGCGTCCTGACTTTC.

This clonotype occurred a few times. The chain recombines TRBV19 with TRBJ1-5; TRBD1 agrees at 7 bases. CDR3 length: 16 residues. Trimming removed 4 bases from V and 0 bases from J; junction bases left unmatched: 6. Germline V gene lookup returns CDR1 LNHDA and CDR2 SQIVND (reference sequence). The CDR3: CASSKGRQGSNQPQHF. The CDR3 region has the DNA TGTGCCAGTAGTAAGGGACGACAGGGTAGCAATCAGCCCCAGCATTTT.

The J gene is TRBJ2-1, the V gene TRBV6-1; TRBD2 aligns across 10 bases. V shed 6 bases, J shed 11 bases, and the junction held 13 bases outside the gene matches. This CDR3 is 15 amino acids long. The V gene's germline CDR1 is MNHNS and CDR2 SASEGT. Written as DNA, the CDR3 is TGTGCCAGCAGCCGCGTGACTAGCGGGCGTTTCCAGCAGTTCTTC. Its translation is CASSRVTSGRFQQFF.

This clonotype was picked up one time. Possible read error: a much larger clone is one base away. The rearrangement uses TRBV6-2 or TRBV6-3 and TRBJ2-1, with TRBD2 identical over 12 bases. Germline V gene lookup returns CDR1 MNHEY and CDR2 SVGEGT. CDR3 length: 15 amino acids. CDR3 nucleotide sequence: TGTGCCTGCAGAACTACTAGCGGGGGGTACAATGAGCAGTTCTTC. It specifies CACRTTSGGYNEQFF.

This clonotype was picked up many times. The chain is built from TRBV20-1 and TRBJ2-3; D call uncertain. The CDR3 is 12 residues long. The germline V and J ends were trimmed by 7 bases and 2 bases, with 10 bases remaining between them. In germline, CDR1 is DFQATT, CDR2 SNEGSKA (reference sequence). The chain's CDR3 is CSGWFNTDTQYF. CDR3 in DNA: TGCAGTGGTTGGTTTAACACAGATACGCAGTATTTT.

Many counts were recorded for this clonotype. The J gene is TRBJ2-1, the V gene TRBV7-2; 8 positions agree with TRBD2. CDR1 SGHTA and CDR2 FQGNSA come from the germline V gene. J lost 2 bases, V lost 7 bases, and 1 base had no gene match. The CDR3 has 13 residues. The CDR3 DNA is TGTGCCAGCAAGCGGGGGACCTACAATGAGCAGTTCTTC. As protein: CASKRGTYNEQFF. Filled out from reference TRBV7-2 and TRBJ2-1, the complete variable domain reads GAGVSQSPSNKVTEKGKDVELRCDPISGHTALYWYRQSLGQGLEFLIYFQGNSAPDKSGLPSDRFSAERTGGSVSTLTIQRTQQEDSAVYLCASKRGTYNEQFFGPGTRLTVL.

This clonotype was detected a few times. The chain has TRBV10-3 and TRBJ1-1; 8 nucleotides align to TRBD1. V lost 10 bases to trimming and J lost 1 base; unmatched junction nucleotides: 5. CDR1 and CDR2 from the germline V gene are ENHRY and SYGVKD. This CDR3 has 13 residues. Written as DNA, the CDR3 is TGTGCCACCGCGGACAGGGCGAACACTGAAGCTTTCTTT. Its protein is CATADRANTEAFF.

This clonotype was seen at least ten times. V is TRBV5-1 and J is TRBJ2-3; no reliable D call. V lost 0 bases and J 4 bases, leaving 9 bases between the germline ends. The CDR3 sequence is 14 residues long. CDR1 and CDR2 (germline): SGHRS, YFSETQ. The CDR3 here is CASSLGQESDTQYF. The CDR3 bases are TGCGCCAGCAGCTTGGGGCAGGAGTCAGATACGCAGTATTTT.

This rearrangement joins TRBV5-1 to TRBJ2-2; a weak D match, TRBD1 (5 bases). With 4 bases removed from V and 6 bases from J, the gap between germline ends came to 22 bases. Germline V gene lookup returns CDR1 SGHRS and CDR2 YFSETQ. This CDR3 has 17 residues. CDR3 sequence: CASSLEGRVRVSGELFF. Here the CDR3 DNA reads TGCGCCAGCAGCCTCGAAGGACGGGTCAGGGTCTCCGGGGAGCTGTTTTTT.

The table lists this clonotype with many counts. The rearrangement links TRBV7-9 to TRBJ2-1; D is undetermined. This CDR3 is 16 amino acids long. V lost 5 bases and J 0 bases, leaving 14 bases between the germline ends. Germline V CDR1 and CDR2: SEHNR, FQNEAQ (reference sequence). The CDR3 nucleotides are TGTGCCAGCAGCCCGGTGTACAGCCCCTCCTACAATGAGCAGTTCTTC. It codes for CASSPVYSPSYNEQFF.

This clonotype has just a few counts. The CDR3 nucleotides read TGTGCCAGCAGCTTATCGAGCCGGGACCCAGCAAACACCATATATTTT. Amino acid sequence: CASSLSSRDPANTIYF. This rearrangement joins TRBV7-9 to TRBJ1-3; D perhaps matches TRBD1 (5 bases). Per germline, CDR1 SEHNR and CDR2 FQNEAQ (reference sequence). The CDR3 consists of 16 residues. The V end lost 2 bases, the J end lost 6 bases, and 17 bases lay between the germline ends.

This clonotype was recorded many times. CDR3 bases: TGCGCCAGCAGCCAAGATTGGGAGGGAAGGGGCGAAAAACTGTTTTTT. Its protein is CASSQDWEGRGEKLFF. The chain joins TRBV4-3 to TRBJ1-4; perhaps TRBD1 as D (5 bases). The CDR3 is made up of 16 amino acids. Trimming pared 0 bases from V and 8 bases from J, leaving 16 bases between. Germline assignment: CDR1 LGHNA and CDR2 YSLEER.

The rearrangement links TRBV6-1 to TRBJ2-4; 9 nucleotides line up with TRBD1. With 6 bases clipped from V and 8 bases from J, the junction kept 20 bases outside the gene matches. CDR1 is MNHNS, CDR2 SASEGT, per germline. This CDR3 contains 18 residues. CDR3 in amino acids: CASSRLPRTGAAMYIQYF. In nucleotides, the CDR3 is TGTGCCAGCAGCCGACTCCCCCGGACAGGGGCAGCGATGTACATTCAGTACTTC.

This clonotype was seen repeatedly, ten times or more. The chain combines TRBV20-1 with TRBJ1-5; 9 positions agree with TRBD1. With 0 bases clipped from V and 2 bases from J, the junction kept 5 bases outside the gene matches. Germline V gene data show CDR1 as DFQATT and CDR2 as SNEGSKA (reference sequence). The CDR3 sequence is 16 residues long. CDR3 bases: TGCAGTGCTAGAGATGGGACAGGGAGTCGCAATCAGCCCCAGCATTTT. Encoded protein: CSARDGTGSRNQPQHF.

The rearrangement links TRBV28 to TRBJ1-5; 7 bases are a match to TRBD1. The CDR3 runs to 14 residues. Germline CDR1 and CDR2: MDHEN and SYDVKM. V shed 7 bases and J 1 base; nucleotides not matched to a gene: 4. This CDR3 is CASKGTASNQPQHF. For the CDR3, the DNA is TGTGCCAGCAAGGGGACAGCGAGCAATCAGCCCCAGCATTTT.

In its sample, this clonotype was seen many times. The chain couples TRBV6-1 to TRBJ2-2; 9 bases match TRBD1. Germline V gene lookup returns CDR1 MNHNS and CDR2 SASEGT. After removal of 6 bases from V and 3 bases from J, the junction contained 5 bases not matched to a gene. The CDR3 has 15 amino acids. The CDR3 nucleotides read TGTGCCAGCAGCCCCGGGACAGGGTACACCGGGGAGCTGTTTTTT. It encodes CASSPGTGYTGELFF.

This clonotype was detected only a few times. The rearrangement uses TRBV6-4 and TRBJ2-7; the match to TRBD1 covers 9 bases. The ends lost 7 bases at V and 4 bases at J; junction bases unmatched: 8. CDR3 size: 14 residues. Looked up from germline, CDR1 is MRHNA and CDR2 is SNTAGT. The CDR3, as DNA: TGTGCCAGCATCCTACAGGGGGCTCTTTACGAGCAGTACTTC. Encoded protein: CASILQGALYEQYF.

The rearrangement uses TRBV29-1 and TRBJ2-7, with 8 bases identical to TRBD1. V dropped 6 bases and J dropped 3; count of bases not matched to a gene: 7. The CDR3 extends over 13 amino acids. Germline CDR1 SQVTM, CDR2 ANQGSEA. The CDR3 reads CSVAGGSIYEQYF. CDR3 nucleotides: TGCAGCGTGGCAGGGGGCTCGATCTACGAGCAGTACTTC.

This clonotype was seen at least ten times. The CDR3 DNA sequence: TGCGCCAGCAGCATACTAGTCTCCTACAATGAGCAGTTCTTC. Its translation: CASSILVSYNEQFF. This sequence joins TRBV5-1 and TRBJ2-1; TRBD2 might be the D (5 bases). Germline CDR1 SGHRS, CDR2 YFSETQ. The V gene lost 4 bases and the J gene lost 0 bases, with 8 bases spanning the gap. The CDR3 totals 14 residues.